This T cell receptor beta chain stems from a study of cytomegalovirus exposure and HLA in healthy donors. Overall study context: Within the Caucasian-associated ancestry cluster were 81% of the approximately 400 genotyped donors.

Primers: 60 Vbeta forward and 13 Jbeta reverse. Some clones are missing from TCRdb's copy, which holds only in-frame ones; the method was immunoSEQ multiplex PCR. Among 95,000 to 150,000 clones listed, roughly four fifths were seen once. This clone was recorded a few times. The CDR3 sequence is 13 residues long. Per germline, CDR1 SGHDT and CDR2 YYEEEE. V gave up 5 bases and J gave up 1 base, with 10 bases separating them. J is TRBJ2-7 and V is TRBV5-6; D remains unclear. The sequence was obtained from a woman between 35 and 50 years old in good health and CMV-seropositive. Sequenced input: PBMCs. The CDR3 sequence is CASRPARSYEQYF. As DNA, the CDR3 is TGTGCCAGCAGGCCTGCGAGGTCCTACGAGCAGTACTTC.